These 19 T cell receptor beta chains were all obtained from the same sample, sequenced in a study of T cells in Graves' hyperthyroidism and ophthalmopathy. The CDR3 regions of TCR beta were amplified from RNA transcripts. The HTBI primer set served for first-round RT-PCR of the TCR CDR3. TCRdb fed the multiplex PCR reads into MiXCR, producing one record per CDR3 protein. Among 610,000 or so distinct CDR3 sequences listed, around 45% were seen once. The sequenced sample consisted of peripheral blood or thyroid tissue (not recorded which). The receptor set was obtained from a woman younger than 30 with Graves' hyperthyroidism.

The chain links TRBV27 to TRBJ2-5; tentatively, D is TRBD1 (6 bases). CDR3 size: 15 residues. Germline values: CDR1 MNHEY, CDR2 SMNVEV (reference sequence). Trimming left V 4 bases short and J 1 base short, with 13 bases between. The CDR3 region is CASSSAWTVQETQYF. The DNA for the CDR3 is TGTGCCAGCAGTTCTGCCTGGACAGTCCAAGAGACCCAGTACTTC.

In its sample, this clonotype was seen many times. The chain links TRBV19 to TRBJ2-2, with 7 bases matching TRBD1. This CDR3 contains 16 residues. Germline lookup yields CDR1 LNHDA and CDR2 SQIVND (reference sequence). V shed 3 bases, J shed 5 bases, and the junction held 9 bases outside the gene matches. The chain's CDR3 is CASSIRTGLRTGELFF. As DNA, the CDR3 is TGTGCCAGTAGTATCAGGACAGGATTGCGGACCGGGGAGCTGTTTTTT. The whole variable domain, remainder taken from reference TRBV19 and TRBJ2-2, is DGGITQSPKYLFRKEGQNVTLSCEQNLNHDAMYWYRQDPGQGLRLIYYSQIVNDFQKGDIAEGYSVSREKKESFPLTVTSAQKNPTAFYLCASSIRTGLRTGELFFGEGSRLTVL.

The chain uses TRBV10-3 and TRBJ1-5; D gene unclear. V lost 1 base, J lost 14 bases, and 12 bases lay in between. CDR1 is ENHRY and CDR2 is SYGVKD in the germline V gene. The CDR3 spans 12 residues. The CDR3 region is CAISEWEANEHF. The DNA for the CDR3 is TGTGCCATCAGTGAGTGGGAAGCTAACGAGCATTTT.

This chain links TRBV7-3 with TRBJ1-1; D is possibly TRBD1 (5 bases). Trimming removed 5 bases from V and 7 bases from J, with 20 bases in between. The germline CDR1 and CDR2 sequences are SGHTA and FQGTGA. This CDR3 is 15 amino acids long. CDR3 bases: TGTGCCAGCAGCGTACTGGGCTGGGGGTACAATGAAGCTTTCTTT. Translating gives CASSVLGWGYNEAFF.

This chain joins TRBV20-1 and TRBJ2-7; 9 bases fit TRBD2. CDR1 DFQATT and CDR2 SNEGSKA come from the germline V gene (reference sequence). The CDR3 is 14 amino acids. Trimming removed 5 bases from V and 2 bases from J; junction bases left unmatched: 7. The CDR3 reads CSAYASGTAYEQYF. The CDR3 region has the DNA TGCAGTGCTTACGCTAGCGGGACCGCCTACGAGCAGTACTTC.

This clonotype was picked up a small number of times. The CDR3: CASSHRNLIGDTEAFF. In DNA form, the CDR3 reads TGCGCCAGCAGTCACAGGAATTTGATAGGGGACACTGAAGCTTTCTTT. The rearrangement joins TRBV4-1 to TRBJ1-1; maybe TRBD1 (5 bases). CDR1 is MGHRA and CDR2 is YSYEKL in the germline V gene. This CDR3 is 16 amino acids long. Trimming took 6 bases from V and 3 from J, leaving 20 bases between them.

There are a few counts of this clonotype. DNA of the CDR3: TGTGCCTGGAGTCCGATTAACCGACAGGACGCTGAAGCTTTCTTT. This encodes CAWSPINRQDAEAFF. The chain links TRBV30 to TRBJ1-1; the D gene is possibly TRBD1 (6 bases). V was pared by 2 bases and J by 6 bases, with 19 bases between. CDR1 is GTSNPN, CDR2 SVGIG, per germline (reference sequence). The CDR3 is 15 amino acids.

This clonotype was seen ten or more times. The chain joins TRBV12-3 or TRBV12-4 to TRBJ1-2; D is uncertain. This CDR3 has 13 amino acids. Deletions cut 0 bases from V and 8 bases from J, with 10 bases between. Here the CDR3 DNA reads TGTGCCAGCAGTTTAGCGCGGGGTTTGGGCTACACCTTC. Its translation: CASSLARGLGYTF.

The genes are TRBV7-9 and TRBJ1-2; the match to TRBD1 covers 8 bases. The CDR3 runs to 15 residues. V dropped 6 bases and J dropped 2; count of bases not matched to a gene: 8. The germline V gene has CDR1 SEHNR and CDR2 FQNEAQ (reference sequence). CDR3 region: CASSFSDRGNYGYTF. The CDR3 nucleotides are TGTGCCAGCAGTTTCTCCGACAGGGGAAACTATGGCTACACCTTC.

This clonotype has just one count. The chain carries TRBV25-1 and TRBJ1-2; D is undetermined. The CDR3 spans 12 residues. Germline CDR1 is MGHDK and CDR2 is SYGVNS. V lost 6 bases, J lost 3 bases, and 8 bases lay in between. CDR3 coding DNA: TGTGCCAGCAGGTCGGACTACTATGGCTACACCTTC. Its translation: CASRSDYYGYTF.

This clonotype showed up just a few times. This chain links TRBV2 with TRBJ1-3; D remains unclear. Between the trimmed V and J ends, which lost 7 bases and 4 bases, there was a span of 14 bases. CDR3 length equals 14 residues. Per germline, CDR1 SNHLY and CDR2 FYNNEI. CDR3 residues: CASMGSVRGNTIYF. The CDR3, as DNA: TGTGCCAGCATGGGCAGCGTCCGCGGAAACACCATATATTTT. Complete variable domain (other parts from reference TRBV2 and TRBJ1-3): EPEVTQTPSHQVTQMGQEVILRCVPISNHLYFYWYRQILGQKVEFLVSFYNNEISEKSEIFDDQFSVERPDGSNFTLKIRSTKLEDSAMYFCASMGSVRGNTIYFGEGSWLTVV.

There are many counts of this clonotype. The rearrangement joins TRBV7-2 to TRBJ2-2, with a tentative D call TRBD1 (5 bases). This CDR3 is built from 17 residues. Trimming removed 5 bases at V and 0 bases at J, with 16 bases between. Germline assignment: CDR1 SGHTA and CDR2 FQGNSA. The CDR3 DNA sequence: TGTGCCAGCAGCCCCAGGGAACCCGCCCCGAACACCGGGGAGCTGTTTTTT. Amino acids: CASSPREPAPNTGELFF.

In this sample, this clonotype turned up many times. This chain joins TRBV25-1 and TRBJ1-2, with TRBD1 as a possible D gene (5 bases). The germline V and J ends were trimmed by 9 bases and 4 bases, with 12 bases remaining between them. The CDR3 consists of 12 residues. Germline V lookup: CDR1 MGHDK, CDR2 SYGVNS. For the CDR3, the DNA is TGTGCCAGTCCCCGGGACTTCTATGGCTACACCTTC. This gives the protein CASPRDFYGYTF.

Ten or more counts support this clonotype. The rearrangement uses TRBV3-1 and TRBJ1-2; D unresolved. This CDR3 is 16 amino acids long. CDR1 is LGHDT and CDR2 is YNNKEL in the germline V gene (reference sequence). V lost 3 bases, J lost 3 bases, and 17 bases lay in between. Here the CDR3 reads CASSHGNLDGYYGYTF. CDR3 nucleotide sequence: TGTGCCAGCAGCCACGGTAATTTGGACGGATACTATGGCTACACCTTC. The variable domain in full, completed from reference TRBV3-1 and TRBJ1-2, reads DTAVSQTPKYLVTQMGNDKSIKCEQNLGHDTMYWYKQDSKKFLKIMFSYNNKELIINETVPNRFSPKSPDKAHLNLHINSLELGDSAVYFCASSHGNLDGYYGYTFGSGTRLTVV.

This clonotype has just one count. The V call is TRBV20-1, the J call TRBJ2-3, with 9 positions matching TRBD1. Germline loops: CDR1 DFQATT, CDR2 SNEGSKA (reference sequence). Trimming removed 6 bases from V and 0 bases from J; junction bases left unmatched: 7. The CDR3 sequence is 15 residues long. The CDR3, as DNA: TGCAGTGCGAGACCCGGGACAGGGAGCACAGATACGCAGTATTTT. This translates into CSARPGTGSTDTQYF.

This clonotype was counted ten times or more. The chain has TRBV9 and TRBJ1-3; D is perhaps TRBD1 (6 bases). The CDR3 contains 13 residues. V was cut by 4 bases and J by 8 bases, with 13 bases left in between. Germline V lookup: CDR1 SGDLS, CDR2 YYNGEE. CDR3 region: CASSSMGGDTIYF. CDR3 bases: TGTGCCAGCAGCTCAATGGGGGGCGACACCATATATTTT. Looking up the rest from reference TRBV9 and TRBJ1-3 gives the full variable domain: DSGVTQTPKHLITATGQRVTLRCSPRSGDLSVYWYQQSLDQGLQFLIQYYNGEERAKGNILERFSAQQFPDLHSELNLSSLELGDSALYFCASSSMGGDTIYFGEGSWLTVV.

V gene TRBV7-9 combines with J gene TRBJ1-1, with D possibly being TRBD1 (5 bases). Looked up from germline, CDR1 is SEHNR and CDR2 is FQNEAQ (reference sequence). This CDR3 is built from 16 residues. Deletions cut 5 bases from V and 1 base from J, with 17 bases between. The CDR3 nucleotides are TGTGCCAGCAGCCCCTTTCTCCGGGGCCCGAACACTGAAGCTTTCTTT. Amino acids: CASSPFLRGPNTEAFF.

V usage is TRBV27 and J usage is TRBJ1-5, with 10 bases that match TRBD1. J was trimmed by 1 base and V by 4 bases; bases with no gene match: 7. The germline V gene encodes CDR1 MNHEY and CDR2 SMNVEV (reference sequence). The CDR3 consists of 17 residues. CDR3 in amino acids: CASSSRQGAWSNQPQHF. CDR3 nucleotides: TGTGCCAGCAGTTCCCGACAGGGGGCATGGAGCAATCAGCCCCAGCATTTT.

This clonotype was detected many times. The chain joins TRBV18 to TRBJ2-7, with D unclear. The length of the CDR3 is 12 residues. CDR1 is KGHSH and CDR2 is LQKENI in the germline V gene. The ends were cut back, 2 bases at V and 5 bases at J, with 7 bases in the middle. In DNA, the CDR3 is TGTGCCAGCTCACCAGCCCGCAACGAGCAGTACTTC. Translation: CASSPARNEQYF.